These 4 T cell receptor beta chains originate from one sample sequenced in a study of T cells in women clearing cervical HPV infection. Measured with immunoSEQ multiplex PCR; TCRdb has only the in-frame clones, and not every one. In total, the table holds about 15,000 clones. Source material: blood buffy coat. The receptors were gathered from a woman between 18 and 70 years old with a cervical HPV16 infection that either progressed to CIN3+ or cleared (not recorded which).

As to this clone: The read terminates 3 residues ahead of where the CDR3 ends, so the germline J gene completes it. This sequence joins TRBV2 and TRBJ1-1; perhaps TRBD1 as D (6 bases). CDR3 length equals 13 residues. Germline V gene data show CDR1 as SNHLY and CDR2 as FYNNEI. CDR3 protein: CASSDRWTVAAFF. The DNA read from the CDR3 is TGTGCCAGCAGTGATCGGTGGACAGTAGCA. Full variable domain (outside the CDR3, taken from reference TRBV2 and TRBJ1-1): EPEVTQTPSHQVTQMGQEVILRCVPISNHLYFYWYRQILGQKVEFLVSFYNNEISEKSEIFDDQFSVERPDGSNFTLKIRSTKLEDSAMYFCASSDRWTVAAFFGQGTRLTVV.

Regarding this clone: The read falls 3 residues short of the CDR3 end, and the missing part is taken from the germline J gene. The rearrangement uses TRBV19 and TRBJ2-2; no reliable D call. CDR1 and CDR2 (germline): LNHDA, SQIVND (reference sequence). The CDR3 runs to 15 residues. Trimming pared 9 bases from V and 6 bases from J, leaving 20 bases between. CDR3 bases read: TGTGCCAGCTCAGTCCCAAGACTCGGAGCCGGGGAG. Its protein is CASSVPRLGAGE. The whole CDR3 protein reads CASSVPRLGAGELFF.

With respect to this clone: The CDR3 extends 3 residues past the end of the read, so its final part is completed from the germline J gene. This sequence joins TRBV2 and TRBJ1-3; unclear D gene. The V end lost 6 bases, the J end lost 0 bases, and 18 bases lay between the germline ends. CDR1 SNHLY and CDR2 FYNNEI come from the germline V gene. The CDR3 consists of 17 residues. The sequenced CDR3 bases are TGTGCCAGCAGAAGACACACCGAAGAGTTCTCTGGAAACACC. Its translation is CASRRHTEEFSGNT. The whole CDR3 protein is CASRRHTEEFSGNTIYF.

A word on this clone: The read finishes 3 residues shy of the CDR3 end, and the germline J gene is used to complete it. The V gene is TRBV7-7, the J gene TRBJ2-3; 13 bases are shared with TRBD2. CDR3 length: 16 residues. V was clipped by 5 bases and J by 3 bases; unmatched bases: 5. Per germline, CDR1 SSHAT and CDR2 FNYEAQ (reference sequence). The DNA read from the CDR3 is TGTGCCAGCAGCCAAGGGACTAGCGGGAAGACAGATACG. Protein product: CASSQGTSGKTDT. The CDR3 as a whole reads CASSQGTSGKTDTQYF.